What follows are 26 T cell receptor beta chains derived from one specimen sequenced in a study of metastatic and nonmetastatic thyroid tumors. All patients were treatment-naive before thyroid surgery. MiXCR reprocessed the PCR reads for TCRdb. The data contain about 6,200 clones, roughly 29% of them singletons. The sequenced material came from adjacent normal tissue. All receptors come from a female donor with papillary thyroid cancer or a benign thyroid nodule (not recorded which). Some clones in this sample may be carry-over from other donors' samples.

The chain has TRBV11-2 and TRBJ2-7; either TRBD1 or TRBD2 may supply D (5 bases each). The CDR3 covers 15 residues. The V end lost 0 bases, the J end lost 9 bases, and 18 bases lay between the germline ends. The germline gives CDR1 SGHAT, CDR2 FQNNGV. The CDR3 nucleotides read TGTGCCAGCAGCTTAGACGAGGGGCGCAATATTGGGCAGTACTTC. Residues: CASSLDEGRNIGQYF.

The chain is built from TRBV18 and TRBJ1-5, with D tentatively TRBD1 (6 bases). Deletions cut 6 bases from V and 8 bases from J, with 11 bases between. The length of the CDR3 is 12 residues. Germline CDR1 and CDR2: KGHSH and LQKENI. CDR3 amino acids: CASSQGREPQHF. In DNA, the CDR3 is TGTGCCAGCTCGCAGGGGCGCGAGCCCCAGCATTTT. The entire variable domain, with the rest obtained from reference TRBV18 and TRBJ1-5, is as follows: NAGVMQNPRHLVRRRGQEARLRCSPMKGHSHVYWYRQLPEEGLKFMVYLQKENIIDESGMPKERFSAEFPKEGPSILRIQQVVRGDSAAYFCASSQGREPQHFGDGTRLSIL.

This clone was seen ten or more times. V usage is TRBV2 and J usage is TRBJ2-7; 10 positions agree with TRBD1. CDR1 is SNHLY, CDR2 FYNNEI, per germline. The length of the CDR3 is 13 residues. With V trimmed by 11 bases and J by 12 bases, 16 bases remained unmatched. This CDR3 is CAGKGTGVYGRYF. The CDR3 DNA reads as TGTGCCGGCAAAGGGACAGGGGTGTACGGGCGGTACTTC.

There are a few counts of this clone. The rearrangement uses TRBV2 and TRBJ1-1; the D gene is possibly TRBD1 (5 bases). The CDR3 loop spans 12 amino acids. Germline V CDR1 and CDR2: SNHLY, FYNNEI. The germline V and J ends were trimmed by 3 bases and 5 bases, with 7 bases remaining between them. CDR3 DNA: TGTGCCAGCAGTGAGCGGGGGACTGAAGCTTTCTTT. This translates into CASSERGTEAFF.

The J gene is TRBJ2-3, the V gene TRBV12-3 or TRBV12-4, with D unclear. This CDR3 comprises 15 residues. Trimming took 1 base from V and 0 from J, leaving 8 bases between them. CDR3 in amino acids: CASSLGLASTDTQYF. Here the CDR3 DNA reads TGTGCCAGCAGTTTAGGACTGGCTAGCACAGATACGCAGTATTTT.

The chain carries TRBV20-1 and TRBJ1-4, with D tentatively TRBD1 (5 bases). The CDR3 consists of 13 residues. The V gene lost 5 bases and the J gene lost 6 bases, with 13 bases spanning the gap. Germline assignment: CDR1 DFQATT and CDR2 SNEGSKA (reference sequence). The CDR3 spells CSALTVGDEKLFF. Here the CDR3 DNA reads TGCAGTGCTTTAACGGTGGGGGATGAAAAACTGTTTTTT.

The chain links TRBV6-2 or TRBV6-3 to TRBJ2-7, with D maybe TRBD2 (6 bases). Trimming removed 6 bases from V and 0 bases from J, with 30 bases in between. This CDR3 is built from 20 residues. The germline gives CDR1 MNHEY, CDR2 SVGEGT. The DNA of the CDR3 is TGTGCCAGCAGGTACGCAATCACCGGGACTCCGGCCCGCCTCTCCTACGAGCAGTACTTC. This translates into CASRYAITGTPARLSYEQYF.

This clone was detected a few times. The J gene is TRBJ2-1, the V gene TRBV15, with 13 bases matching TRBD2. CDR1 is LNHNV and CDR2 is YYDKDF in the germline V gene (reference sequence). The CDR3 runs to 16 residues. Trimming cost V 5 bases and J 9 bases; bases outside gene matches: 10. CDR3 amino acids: CATSRLLAGGAGEQFF. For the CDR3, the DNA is TGTGCCACCAGCCGTCTACTAGCGGGAGGGGCGGGTGAGCAGTTCTTC.

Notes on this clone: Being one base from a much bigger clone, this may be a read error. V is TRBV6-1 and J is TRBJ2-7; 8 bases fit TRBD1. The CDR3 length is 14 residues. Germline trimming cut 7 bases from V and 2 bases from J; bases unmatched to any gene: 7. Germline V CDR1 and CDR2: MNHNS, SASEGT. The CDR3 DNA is TGTGCCAGCATTGTCGGACAGGGTCCCTACGAGCAGTACTTC. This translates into CASIVGQGPYEQYF.

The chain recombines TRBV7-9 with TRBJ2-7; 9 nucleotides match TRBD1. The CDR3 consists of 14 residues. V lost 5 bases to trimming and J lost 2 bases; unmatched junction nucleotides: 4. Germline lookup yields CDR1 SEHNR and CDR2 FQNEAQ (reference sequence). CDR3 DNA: TGTGCCAGCAGCCAGAACAGGGGGCCCTACGAGCAGTACGTC. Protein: CASSQNRGPYEQYV.

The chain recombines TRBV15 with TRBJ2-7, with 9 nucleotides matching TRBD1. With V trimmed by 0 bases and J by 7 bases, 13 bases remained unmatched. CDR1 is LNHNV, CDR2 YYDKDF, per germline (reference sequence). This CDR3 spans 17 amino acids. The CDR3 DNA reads TGTGCCACCAGCAGAGAGACCGGGACAGGGTTCCCTCGGGAGCAGTACTTC. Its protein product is CATSRETGTGFPREQYF.

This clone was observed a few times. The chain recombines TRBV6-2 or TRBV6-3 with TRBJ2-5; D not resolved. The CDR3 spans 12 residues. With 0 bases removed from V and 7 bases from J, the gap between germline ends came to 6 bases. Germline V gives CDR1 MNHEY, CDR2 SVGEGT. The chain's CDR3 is CASSYSIWTQYF. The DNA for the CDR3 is TGTGCCAGCAGTTACTCGATCTGGACCCAGTACTTC.

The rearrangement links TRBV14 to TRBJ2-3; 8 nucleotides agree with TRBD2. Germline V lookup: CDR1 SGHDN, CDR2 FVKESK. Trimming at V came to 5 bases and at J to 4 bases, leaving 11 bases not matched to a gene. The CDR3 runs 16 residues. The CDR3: CASSEVAGGGADTQYF. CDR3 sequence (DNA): TGTGCCAGCAGCGAGGTGGCGGGAGGAGGGGCAGATACGCAGTATTTT.

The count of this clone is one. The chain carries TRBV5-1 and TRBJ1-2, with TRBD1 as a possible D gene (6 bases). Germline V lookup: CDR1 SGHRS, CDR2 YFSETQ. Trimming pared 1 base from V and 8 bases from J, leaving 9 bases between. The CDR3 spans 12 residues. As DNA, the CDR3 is TGCGCCAGCAGCTTGTTCGGGGGCGGCTACACCTTC. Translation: CASSLFGGGYTF.

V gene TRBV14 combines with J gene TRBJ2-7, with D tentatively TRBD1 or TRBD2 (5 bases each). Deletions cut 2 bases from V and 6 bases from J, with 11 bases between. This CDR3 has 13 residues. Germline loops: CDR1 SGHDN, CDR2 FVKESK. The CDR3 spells CASSQSRGGEQYF. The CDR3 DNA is TGTGCCAGCAGCCAATCCCGGGGCGGCGAGCAGTACTTC.

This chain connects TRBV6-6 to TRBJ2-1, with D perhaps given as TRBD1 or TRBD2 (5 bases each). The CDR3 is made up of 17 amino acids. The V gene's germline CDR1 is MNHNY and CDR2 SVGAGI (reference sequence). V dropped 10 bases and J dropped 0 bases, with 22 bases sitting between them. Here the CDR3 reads CAIIYSSGGSSYNEQFF. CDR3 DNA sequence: TGTGCCATCATTTACTCGTCTGGGGGAAGCTCCTACAATGAGCAGTTCTTC.

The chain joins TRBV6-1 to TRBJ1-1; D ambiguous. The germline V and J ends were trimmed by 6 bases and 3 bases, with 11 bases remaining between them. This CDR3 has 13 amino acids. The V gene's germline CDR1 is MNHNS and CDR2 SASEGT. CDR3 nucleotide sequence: TGTGCCAGCAGCCGGTCGGGCGACACTGAAGCTTTCTTT. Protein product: CASSRSGDTEAFF.

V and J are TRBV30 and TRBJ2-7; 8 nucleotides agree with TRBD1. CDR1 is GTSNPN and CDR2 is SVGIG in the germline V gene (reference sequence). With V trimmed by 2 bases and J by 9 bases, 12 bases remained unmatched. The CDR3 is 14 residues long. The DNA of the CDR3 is TGTGCCTGGAGTAGGGGTATCGCAGGGGGCGGGCAGTACTTC. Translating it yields CAWSRGIAGGGQYF.

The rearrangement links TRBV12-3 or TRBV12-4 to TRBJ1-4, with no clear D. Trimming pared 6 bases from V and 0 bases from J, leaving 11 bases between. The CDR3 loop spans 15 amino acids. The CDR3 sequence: CASSPAPTTNEKLFF. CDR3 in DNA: TGTGCCAGCAGCCCCGCCCCAACAACTAATGAAAAACTGTTTTTT.

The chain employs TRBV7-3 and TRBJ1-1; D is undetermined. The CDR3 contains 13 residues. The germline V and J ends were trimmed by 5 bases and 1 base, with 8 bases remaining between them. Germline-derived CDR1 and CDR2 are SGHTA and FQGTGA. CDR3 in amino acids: CASSKDQNTEAFF. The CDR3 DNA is TGTGCCAGCAGCAAAGACCAGAACACTGAAGCTTTCTTT.

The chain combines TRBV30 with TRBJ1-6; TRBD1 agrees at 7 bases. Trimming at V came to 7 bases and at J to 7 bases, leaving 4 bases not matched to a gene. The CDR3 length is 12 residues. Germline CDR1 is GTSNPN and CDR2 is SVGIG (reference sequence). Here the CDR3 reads CASGQVNSPLHF. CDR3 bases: TGTGCCTCAGGACAGGTGAATTCACCCCTCCACTTT.

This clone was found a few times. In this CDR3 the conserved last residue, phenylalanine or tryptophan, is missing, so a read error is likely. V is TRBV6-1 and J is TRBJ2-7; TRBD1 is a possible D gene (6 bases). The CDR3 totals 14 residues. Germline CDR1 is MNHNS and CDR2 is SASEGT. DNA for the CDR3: TGTGTCAGCAGCCTAGACAGGTGCCATATCGAGCAGTACCTC. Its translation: CVSSLDRCHIEQYL.

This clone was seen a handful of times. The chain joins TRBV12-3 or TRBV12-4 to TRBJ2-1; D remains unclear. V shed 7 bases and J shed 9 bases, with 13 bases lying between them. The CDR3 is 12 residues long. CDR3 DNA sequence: TGTGCCAGCACCGTGGCCGTCGGTGAGCAGTTCTTC. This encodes CASTVAVGEQFF.

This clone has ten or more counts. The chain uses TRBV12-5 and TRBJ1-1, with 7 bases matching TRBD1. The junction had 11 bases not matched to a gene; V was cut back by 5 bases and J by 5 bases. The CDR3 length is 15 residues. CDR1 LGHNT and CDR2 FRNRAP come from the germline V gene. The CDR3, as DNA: TGTGCTAGTGGTCCCGGAACAGGGGTGGGGACTGAAGCTTTCTTT. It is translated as CASGPGTGVGTEAFF.

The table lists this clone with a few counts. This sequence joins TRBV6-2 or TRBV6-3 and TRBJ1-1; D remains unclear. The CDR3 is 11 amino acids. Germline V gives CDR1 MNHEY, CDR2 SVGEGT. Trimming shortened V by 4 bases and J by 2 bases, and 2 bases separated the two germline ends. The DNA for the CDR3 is TGTGCCAGCAGTTCAAACACTGAAGCTTTCTTT. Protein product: CASSSNTEAFF.

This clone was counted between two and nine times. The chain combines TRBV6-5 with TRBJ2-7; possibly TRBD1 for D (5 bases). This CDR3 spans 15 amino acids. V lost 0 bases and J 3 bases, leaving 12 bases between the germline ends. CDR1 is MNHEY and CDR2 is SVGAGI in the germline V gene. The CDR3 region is CASSYSRRGNYEQYF. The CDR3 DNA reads TGTGCCAGCAGTTACTCGAGAAGGGGAAACTACGAGCAGTACTTC.